This T cell receptor beta chain came from a study of T cells in Graves' hyperthyroidism and ophthalmopathy. Regarding the study as a whole: Blood also showed most of the thyroid clonotypes that were expanded above 0.001.

A remark on this clonotype: Antigen unknown.

Subjects with ophthalmopathy showed a Clinical Activity Score no lower than 3, a NOSPECS grade no lower than 4, and a duration shorter than 3 months. Used for diagnoses were clinical symptoms, serum thyroxine and TRAb, thyroid ultrasound and orbital computed tomography. The CDR3 covers 14 residues. With 6 bases removed from V and 2 bases from J, the gap between germline ends came to 11 bases. Amplified regions were TCR beta CDR3 sequences from RNA transcripts. The HTBI set primed first-round TCR CDR3 RT-PCR. TCRdb itself ran the multiplex PCR reads through MiXCR, one entry per CDR3 protein. This sample yields more than 300,000 distinct CDR3 sequences, of which under 20% are seen a single time; 40% to 45% belongs to the top ten.

This rearrangement joins TRBV12-3 or TRBV12-4 to TRBJ1-5, with D uncertain. The receptor was isolated from a young man with Graves' ophthalmopathy. The material sequenced was blood. This CDR3 reads CASSRGPGNQPQHF. CDR3 nucleotide sequence: TGTGCCAGCAGCCGCGGCCCAGGCAATCAGCCCCAGCATTTT.